This T cell receptor (beta chain) stems from a study of CD8 T cells in Susac syndrome. RNA, at about 0.45 to 1 ug, was reverse transcribed with random hexamers. MiXCR, applied by TCRdb to the immunoSEQ multiplex PCR reads, yields one record per CDR3 protein. The sample lists 70,000 or so distinct CDR3 sequences; over 85% were seen once. The CDR3 is made up of 20 amino acids. Germline V gene data show CDR1 as PRHDT and CDR2 as FYEKMQ (reference sequence). Trimming shortened V by 5 bases and J by 2 bases, and 29 bases separated the two germline ends. Material: CD8+ T cells from PBMCs. The gene calls are TRBV13 and TRBJ2-3; D perhaps matches TRBD2 (5 bases). The TCR comes from a human donor with multiple sclerosis. The DNA for the CDR3 is TGTGCCAGCAGCGGGGAAGACCCGGGGTCCGCCCTGGGCCCCACAGATACGCAGTATTTT. Translated: CASSGEDPGSALGPTDTQYF.